This T cell receptor (beta chain) was obtained from a study of T cell changes during pregnancy in multiple sclerosis (dated 2019 in TCRdb). For the wider study: Changes in the T cell repertoire over the course of pregnancy were examined in this study in women with multiple sclerosis.

Turning to this clone: No antigen is known for it. The input lacks base qualities; no much larger clone sits a single base away.

Libraries were built with the immunoSEQ multiplex PCR assay. Imported from immuneACCESS, the table was reduced by TCRdb to in-frame sequences with V and J called. These copies leave out some clones; in studies compared against another copy, an unresolved V gene accounts for under half, and the cause of the remainder is not known. This sample is represented by 35,000 to 45,000 clones; approximately 92% of them were singletons. The biggest ten clones account for around 0.5% of the sample. The CDR3 spans 13 residues, from the cysteine through the phenylalanine. Only CDR3 DNA remains: 39 bases, in frame from the first base. CDR1 is given as SGHRS and CDR2 as YFSETQ, both from the germline V gene. V is cut by 5 bases and J by 9 bases, and the space between the germline ends is 15 bases.

This TCR came from a female donor in good health, enrolled as a control in a pregnancy study. This sample comprised CD4+ T cells from peripheral blood mononuclear cells, obtained in the second trimester of pregnancy. Recombination joined TRBV5-1 with TRBJ2-1, with TRBD2 tentatively as D gene (6 bases match). This receptor has the CDR3 CASSELAHGEQFF. The nucleotides read TGCGCCAGCAGTGAACTAGCCCACGGTGAGCAGTTCTTC.